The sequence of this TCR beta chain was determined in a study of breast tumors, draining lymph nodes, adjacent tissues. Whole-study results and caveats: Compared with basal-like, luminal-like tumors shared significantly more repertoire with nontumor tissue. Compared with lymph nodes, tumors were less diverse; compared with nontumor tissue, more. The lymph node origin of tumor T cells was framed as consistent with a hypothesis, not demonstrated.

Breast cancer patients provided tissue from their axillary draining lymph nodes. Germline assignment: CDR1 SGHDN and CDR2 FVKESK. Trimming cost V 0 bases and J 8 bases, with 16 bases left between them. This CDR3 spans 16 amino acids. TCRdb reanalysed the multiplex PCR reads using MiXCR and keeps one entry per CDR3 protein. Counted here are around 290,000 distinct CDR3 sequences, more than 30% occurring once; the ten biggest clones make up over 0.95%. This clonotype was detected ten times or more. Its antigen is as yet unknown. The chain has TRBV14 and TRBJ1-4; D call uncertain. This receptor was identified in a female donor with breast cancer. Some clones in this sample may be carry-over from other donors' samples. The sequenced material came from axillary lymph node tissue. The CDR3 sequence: CASSQDLSIAREKLFF. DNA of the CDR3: TGTGCCAGCAGCCAAGATCTAAGCATCGCGCGGGAAAAACTGTTTTTT.